The 6 T cell receptor beta chains in this list originate from one sample, sequenced in a study of blood T cells in healthy people across ages. Sample-barcoded 5' priming and a J-beta primer mix drove a second PCR of about 6 to 12 cycles. TCRdb ran MiXCR on the 5' RACE reads and lists one entry per CDR3 protein. The repertoire holds 1.5 million to 2 million distinct CDR3 sequences, about 50% seen once, with approximately 2.1% in the top ten. Specimen: blood. The receptors come from a woman in her thirties or forties in good health.

Concerning this clonotype itself: The junction differs from germline at one of its ends, possibly a read error. The rearrangement uses TRBV6-5 and TRBJ1-6, with D perhaps TRBD1 (5 bases). The CDR3 is 14 residues long. Germline-derived CDR1 and CDR2 are MNHEY and SVGAGI. The CDR3 bases are TGTGCCAGCAGCTCTGCCACAGGCGGTTCACCCCCCCACTTT. Translating gives CASSSATGGSPPHF.

Concerning this clonotype: An end of the junction does not agree with germline; a read error may underlie this. The CDR3 DNA reads TGCGTCAGCCGACGGGACACTGAAGCTTTCTTT. This sequence encodes CVSRRDTEAFF. The chain carries TRBV4-1 and TRBJ1-1; D is ambiguous. The V gene's germline CDR1 is MGHRA and CDR2 YSYEKL. This CDR3 contains 11 residues.

This chain connects TRBV4-2 to TRBJ2-1; 12 bases are shared with TRBD2. The CDR3 spans 17 residues. Germline V gives CDR1 LGHNA, CDR2 YNFKEQ. V lost 3 bases and J lost 5; bases outside the gene matches: 8. The CDR3 DNA is TGTGCCAGCAGCCATGTATCTAGCGGGGGGGCAGACAATGAGCAGTTCTTC. Residues: CASSHVSSGGADNEQFF.

The chain links TRBV2 to TRBJ1-5, with 8 bases matching TRBD1. The J segment lost 6 bases and the V segment lost 7 bases, leaving 5 bases of the junction unmatched. In germline, CDR1 is SNHLY, CDR2 FYNNEI. The CDR3 loop spans 13 amino acids. CDR3 residues: CASTQGAVQPQHF. CDR3 DNA: TGTGCCAGCACCCAGGGGGCGGTTCAGCCCCAGCATTTT.

The CDR3 nucleotides read TGTGCCAGCTGGAGCGGGGGGGGCACAGATACGCAGTATTTT. Protein: CASWSGGGTDTQYF. This chain connects TRBV28 to TRBJ2-3; the match to TRBD2 covers 10 bases. Trimming at V came to 8 bases and at J to 1 base, leaving 3 bases not matched to a gene. The CDR3 runs to 14 residues. CDR1 is MDHEN and CDR2 is SYDVKM in the germline V gene. Filled out from reference TRBV28 and TRBJ2-3, the complete variable domain reads DVKVTQSSRYLVKRTGEKVFLECVQDMDHENMFWYRQDPGLGLRLIYFSYDVKMKEKGDIPEGYSVSREKKERFSLILESASTNQTSMYLCASWSGGGTDTQYFGPGTRLTVL.

The chain recombines TRBV29-1 with TRBJ2-7, with 8 bases lining up with TRBD2. Germline CDR1 SQVTM, CDR2 ANQGSEA. Trimming took 4 bases from V and 5 from J; bases not matched to a gene: 7. There are 13 residues in the CDR3. CDR3 amino acids: CSVAGGGLNEQYF. The CDR3 coding sequence is TGCAGCGTTGCGGGGGGGGGATTGAACGAGCAGTACTTC.